One TCR beta chain is described in this entry. Antigen unknown. Oncomine TCR Beta short-read sequencing was applied to DNA from cultured CD4+ T cells. MiXCR, applied by TCRdb to the PCR reads, yields one record per CDR3 protein. This sample yields about 20,000 distinct CDR3 sequences, of which 60% are seen a single time; around 9.3% belongs to the top ten. The V end lost 3 bases, the J end lost 7 bases, and 15 bases lay between the germline ends. Germline CDR1 and CDR2: DFQATT and SNEGSKA (reference sequence). The length of the CDR3 is 14 residues. The data belong to a study of vaccination and CD4 T cells after COVID-19. Notes on the study in general: It was found that, in convalescent patients, 304 of 307 vaccine-specific clones were spike mono-reactive.

Treatment here: approximately 9-day PBMC culture with coronavirus spike peptide pools or control peptides (ViraFEST assay). Culture conditions combined a few million PBMCs per well with 10 IU/ml IL-2 and around 9.2 ug/ml peptide pools. A half-volume replacement of the medium with fresh IL-2 medium was performed on days 3 and 7. The TCR comes from a human donor who had recovered from COVID-19. The material was CD4+ T cells from blood, cultured in vitro, obtained after SARS-CoV-2 vaccination. The chain carries TRBV20-1 and TRBJ2-2, with a possible D match to TRBD2 (6 bases). The CDR3 region is CSASPGGRGGELFF. The CDR3 nucleotides are TGCAGTGCTAGCCCCGGGGGTAGGGGCGGGGAGCTGTTTTTT.